This TCR beta chain is from a study of response to subunit inactivated influenza vaccine. This clonotype was seen at least ten times. Its matching antigen is unknown. A single record per CDR3 protein comes from TCRdb applying MiXCR to the RT-PCR reads. The sample lists hundreds of thousands of distinct CDR3 sequences; less than 10% were seen once. Broader study findings: The authors suggested that few new T cells are recruited per seasonal influenza vaccination.

Germline V CDR1 and CDR2: DFQATT, SNEGSKA (reference sequence). The CDR3 consists of 14 residues. V was shortened by 0 bases and J by 5 bases, with 11 bases between the two germline ends. The TCR comes from a man aged 45 to 70 who received an inactivated influenza vaccine. The material sequenced was PBMCs from blood, taken roughly 24 months after vaccination. The chain employs TRBV20-1 and TRBJ1-5; a possible D gene is TRBD1 (6 bases). The CDR3 DNA follows: TGCAGTGCTAGAGAGTGGGCAGGGGATCAGCCCCAGCATTTT. It translates to CSAREWAGDQPQHF.